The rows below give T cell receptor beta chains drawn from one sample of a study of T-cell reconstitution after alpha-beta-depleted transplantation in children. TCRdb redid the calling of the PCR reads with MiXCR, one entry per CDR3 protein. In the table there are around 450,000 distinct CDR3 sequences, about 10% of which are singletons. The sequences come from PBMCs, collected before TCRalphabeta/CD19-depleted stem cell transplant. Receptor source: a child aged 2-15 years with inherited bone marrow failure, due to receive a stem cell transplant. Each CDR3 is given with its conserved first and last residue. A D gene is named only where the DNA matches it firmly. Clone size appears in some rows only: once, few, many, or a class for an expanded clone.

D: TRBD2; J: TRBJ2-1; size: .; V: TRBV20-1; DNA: TGCAGTGCTAGAGAGAGACTAGCGGGAAGAGTCGATGAGCAGTTCTTC; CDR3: CSARERLAGRVDEQFF
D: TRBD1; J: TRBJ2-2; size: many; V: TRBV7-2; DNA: TGTGCCAGCAGCCCGGGACAGGGATACGGGGAGCTGTTTTTT; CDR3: CASSPGQGYGELFF
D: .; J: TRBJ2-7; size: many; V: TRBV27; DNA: TGTGCCAGCCAAGACAGGCCCTACGGCGAGCAGTACTTC; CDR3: CASQDRPYGEQYF
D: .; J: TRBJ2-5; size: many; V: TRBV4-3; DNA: TGCGCCAGCAGCCGGGTTAACAACCGAACCATCCAAGAGACCCAGTACTTC; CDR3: CASSRVNNRTIQETQYF
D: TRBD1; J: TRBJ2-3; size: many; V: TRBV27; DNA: TGTGCCAGCAGTTTAATGGACAGGAGAGATACGCAGTATTTT; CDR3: CASSLMDRRDTQYF
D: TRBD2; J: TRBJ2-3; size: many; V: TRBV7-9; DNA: TGTGCCAGCAACCAAGCGGGAGTTCGGGATACGCAGTATTTT; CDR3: CASNQAGVRDTQYF
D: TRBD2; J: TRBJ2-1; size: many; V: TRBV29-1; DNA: TGCAGCGTTGGTGGCGGGAGCGCCTACAATGAGCAGTTCTTC; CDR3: CSVGGGSAYNEQFF
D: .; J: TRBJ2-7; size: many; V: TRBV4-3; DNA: TGCGCCAGCAGCCAAGATACAGGGGGGGGGTTGACCTACGAGCAGTACTTC; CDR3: CASSQDTGGGLTYEQYF
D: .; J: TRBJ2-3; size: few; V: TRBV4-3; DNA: TGCGCCAGCAGCCACCGGGATAGCACAGATACGCAGTATTTT; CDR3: CASSHRDSTDTQYF
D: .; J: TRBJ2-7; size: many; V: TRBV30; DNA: TGTGCCTGGAGTGTTACAGGATACTACGAGCAGTACTTC; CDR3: CAWSVTGYYEQYF
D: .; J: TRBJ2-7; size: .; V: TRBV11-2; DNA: TGTGCCAGCAGCCGCCTAAAGCCTTCCTACGAGCAGTACTTC; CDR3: CASSRLKPSYEQYF
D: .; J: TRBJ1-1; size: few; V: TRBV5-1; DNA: TGCGCCAGCAGCTTGACACAGTTGAACACTGAAGCTTTCTTT; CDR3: CASSLTQLNTEAFF
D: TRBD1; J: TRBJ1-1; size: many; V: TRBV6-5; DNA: TGTGCCAGCAGTTACTCGAGACAGGGCTGGGGTGAAGCTTTCTTT; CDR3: CASSYSRQGWGEAFF
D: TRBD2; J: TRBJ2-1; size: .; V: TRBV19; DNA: TGTGCCAGTAGCCCACTAGCGCGCCCCTGGGACAATGAGCAGTTCTTC; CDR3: CASSPLARPWDNEQFF
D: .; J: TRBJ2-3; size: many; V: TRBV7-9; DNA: TGTGCCAGCAGCCGCCGGGTAGCGACTAGCACAGATACGCAGTATTTT; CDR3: CASSRRVATSTDTQYF
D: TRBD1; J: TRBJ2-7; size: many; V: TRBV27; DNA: TGTGCCAGCAGTTACCCCGGGGACAGTAGCTCCTACGAGCAGTACTTC; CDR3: CASSYPGDSSSYEQYF
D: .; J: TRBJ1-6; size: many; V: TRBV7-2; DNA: TGTGCCAGCAGCTTAGCCTATATTGACAGAAACTTCCACTTT; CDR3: CASSLAYIDRNFHF
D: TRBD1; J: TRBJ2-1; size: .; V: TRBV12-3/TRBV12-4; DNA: TGTGCCAGCAGTCCGGGACAGGCGGCCTGGGAGCAGTTCTTC; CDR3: CASSPGQAAWEQFF
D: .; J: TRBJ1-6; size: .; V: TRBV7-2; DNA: TGTGCCAGCAGCTTAGTGATACCTACGAATAATTCACCCCTCCACTTT; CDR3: CASSLVIPTNNSPLHF
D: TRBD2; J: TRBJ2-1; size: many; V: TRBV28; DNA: TGTGCCAGCAGTCTCCCCGGCGGGAGAGCCAATGAGCAGTTCTTC; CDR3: CASSLPGGRANEQFF
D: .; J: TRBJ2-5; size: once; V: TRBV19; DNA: TGTGCCAGTAGTCTGGCCAAAGGTCGGCAAGAGACCCAGTACTTC; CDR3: CASSLAKGRQETQYF
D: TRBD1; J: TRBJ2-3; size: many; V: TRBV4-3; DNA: TGCGCCAGCAGCCTCGAGGGGGCGGGCACAGATACGCAGTATTTT; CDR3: CASSLEGAGTDTQYF
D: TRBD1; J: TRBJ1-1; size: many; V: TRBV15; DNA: TGTGCCACCAGCGTGGACAGGGGGTCGTGGACTGAAGCTTTCTTT; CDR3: CATSVDRGSWTEAFF
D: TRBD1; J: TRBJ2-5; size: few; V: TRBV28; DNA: TGTGCCAGCAGTCCTATCGCATGGGACAGGGGGCAGGGGACCCAGTACTTC; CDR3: CASSPIAWDRGQGTQYF
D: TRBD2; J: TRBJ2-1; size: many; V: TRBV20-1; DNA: TGCAGTGCTGACCTACTAGCGGGAGGGCCCAATGAGCAGTTCTTC; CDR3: CSADLLAGGPNEQFF
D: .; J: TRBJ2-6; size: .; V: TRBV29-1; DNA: TGCAGCGTTGAAGTAAGGGGCTCTGGGGCCAACGTCCTGACTTTC; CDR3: CSVEVRGSGANVLTF
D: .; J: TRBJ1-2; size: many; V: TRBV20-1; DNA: TGCAGTGCTAGGACCGCTGGGATTCGCTATGGCTACACCTTC; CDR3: CSARTAGIRYGYTF
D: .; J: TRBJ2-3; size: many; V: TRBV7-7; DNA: TGTGCTAGCAGCTTACTAGCCGGAGATACGCAGTATTTT; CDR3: CASSLLAGDTQYF
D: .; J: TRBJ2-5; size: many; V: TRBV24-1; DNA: TGTGCCACCAGTGATCCACCGGGGGCGGACCAAGAGACCCAGTACTTC; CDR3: CATSDPPGADQETQYF
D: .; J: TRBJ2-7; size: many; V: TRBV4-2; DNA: TGTGCCAGCAGCCAAGTCACAGGGAGGTACGAGCAGTACTTC; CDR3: CASSQVTGRYEQYF
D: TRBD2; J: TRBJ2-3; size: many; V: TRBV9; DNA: TGTGCCAGCAGCGCGGATTTCGGCGGACTAGCGTTCACAGATACGCAGTATTTT; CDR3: CASSADFGGLAFTDTQYF
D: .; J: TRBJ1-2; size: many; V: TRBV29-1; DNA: TGCAGCGTTGAAGATCCCGGGGTTAACTATGGCTACACCTTC; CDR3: CSVEDPGVNYGYTF
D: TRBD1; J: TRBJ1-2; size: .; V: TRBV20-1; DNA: TGCAGTGCTCGACGAGGACAGGGGTTCTATGGCTACACCTTC; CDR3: CSARRGQGFYGYTF
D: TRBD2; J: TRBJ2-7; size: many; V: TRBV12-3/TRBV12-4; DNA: TGTGCCAGCAGCCCCCTTAGCGGGAGCTACGAGCAGTACTTC; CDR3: CASSPLSGSYEQYF
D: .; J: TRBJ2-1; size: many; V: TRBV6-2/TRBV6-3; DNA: TGTGCCAGCAGTTGGCGCGGACGCGCTGAGCAGTTCTTC; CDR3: CASSWRGRAEQFF
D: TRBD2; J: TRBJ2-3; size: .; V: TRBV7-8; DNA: TGTGCCAGCAGCTTAAAACCTAGCGGGATGGGGGATACGAAGTATTTT; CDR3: CASSLKPSGMGDTKYF
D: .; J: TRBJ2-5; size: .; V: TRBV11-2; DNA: TGTGCCAGCAGCTACCGACTGCAAGAGACCCAGTACTTC; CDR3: CASSYRLQETQYF
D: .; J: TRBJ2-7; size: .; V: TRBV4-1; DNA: TGCGCCAGCAGCCATAGGAGGGGGCCCTACGAGCAGTACTTC; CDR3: CASSHRRGPYEQYF
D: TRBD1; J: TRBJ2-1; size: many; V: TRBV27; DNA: TGTGCCAGCACGACGGGACAGGGGGTTCTTCGGGGCAATGAGCAGTTCTTC; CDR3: CASTTGQGVLRGNEQFF
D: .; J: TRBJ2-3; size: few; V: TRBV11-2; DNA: TGTGCCAGCAGCCCGGACTCTCCTGGAGTAAATTTCCCAGATACGCAGTATTTT; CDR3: CASSPDSPGVNFPDTQYF
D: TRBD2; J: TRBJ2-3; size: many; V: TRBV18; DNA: TGTGCCAGCTCTCAGCGGGAGGCTGGAGATACGCAGTATTTT; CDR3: CASSQREAGDTQYF
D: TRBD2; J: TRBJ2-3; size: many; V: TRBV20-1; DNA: TGCAGTGCCAGAGCACGCCTAGCGGTGCCCCCTGGTACGCAGTATTTT; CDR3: CSARARLAVPPGTQYF
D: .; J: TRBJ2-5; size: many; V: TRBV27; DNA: TGTGCCAGCAGTTCGCCCGGGTTACAATCCGAGACCCAGTACTTC; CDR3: CASSSPGLQSETQYF
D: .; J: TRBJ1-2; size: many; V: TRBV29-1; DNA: TGCAGCGTTGCGGGGCTCTATGGCTACACCTTC; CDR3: CSVAGLYGYTF
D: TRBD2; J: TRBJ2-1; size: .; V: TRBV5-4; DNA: TGTGCCAGCAGCTGGGGGCCACTAGCGGGAAGCAATGAGCAGTTCTTC; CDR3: CASSWGPLAGSNEQFF
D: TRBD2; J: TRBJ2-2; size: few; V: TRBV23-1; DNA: TGCGCCAGCAGAAGAGTAGGGACTAGCGGGAGGGCGGACACCGGGGAGCTGTTTTTT; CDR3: CASRRVGTSGRADTGELFF
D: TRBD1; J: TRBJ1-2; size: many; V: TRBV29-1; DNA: TGCAGCGCTGACGTGACAGGGATGTATGGCTACACCTTC; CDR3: CSADVTGMYGYTF
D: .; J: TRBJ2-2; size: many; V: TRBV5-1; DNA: TGCGCCAGCAGCTTCGATTCCCTTACCGGGGAGCTGTTTTTT; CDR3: CASSFDSLTGELFF
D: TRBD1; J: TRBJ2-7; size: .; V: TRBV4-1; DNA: TGCGCCAGCAGCCAAGAAGGGACAGTATCAAGCGAGCAGTACTTC; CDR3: CASSQEGTVSSEQYF
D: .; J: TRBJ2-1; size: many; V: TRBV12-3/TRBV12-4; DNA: TGTGCCAGCACCGACAGCTCCTACAATGAGCAGTTCTTC; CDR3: CASTDSSYNEQFF
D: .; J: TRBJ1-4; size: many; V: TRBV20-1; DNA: TGCAGTGCTAGAGATAGCCCCGGGGTTGAAAAACTGTTTTTT; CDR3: CSARDSPGVEKLFF
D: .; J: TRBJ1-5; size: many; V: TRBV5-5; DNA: TGTGCCAGCAGTTTGGACGGAGGTCAGCCCCAGCATTTT; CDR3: CASSLDGGQPQHF
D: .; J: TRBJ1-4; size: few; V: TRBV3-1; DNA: TGTGCCAGCAGCCAAGATTCAAGGATGTCCGGAAAACTGTTTTTT; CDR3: CASSQDSRMSGKLFF
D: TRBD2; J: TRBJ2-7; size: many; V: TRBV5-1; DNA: TGCGCCAGCAGCTTGTGGCCCCGGACTAGCGGGAGGGACTACGAGCAGTACTTC; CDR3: CASSLWPRTSGRDYEQYF
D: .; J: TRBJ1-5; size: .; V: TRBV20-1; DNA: TGCAGTGCCCTCGCTAGGGTTTTCAATCAGCCCCAGCATTTT; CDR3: CSALARVFNQPQHF
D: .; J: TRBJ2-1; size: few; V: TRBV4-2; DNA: TGTGCCAGCAGCCAAGAAGGGGCCCAGGGTGTGTCTGATGAGCAGTTCTTC; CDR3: CASSQEGAQGVSDEQFF
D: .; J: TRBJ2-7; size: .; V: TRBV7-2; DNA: TGTGCCAACAGCTCAAGTTTGCTCTCCTACGAGCAGTACTTC; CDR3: CANSSSLLSYEQYF
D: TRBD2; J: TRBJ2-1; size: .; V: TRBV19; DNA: TGTGCCAGTAGCCGGGGGGAAAACCACCCAGAGAATGAGCAGTTCTTC; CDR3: CASSRGENHPENEQFF
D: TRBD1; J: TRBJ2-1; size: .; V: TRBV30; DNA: TGTGCCTGGACGGGACAGGGGGCTTCCTACAATGAGCAGTTCTTC; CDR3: CAWTGQGASYNEQFF